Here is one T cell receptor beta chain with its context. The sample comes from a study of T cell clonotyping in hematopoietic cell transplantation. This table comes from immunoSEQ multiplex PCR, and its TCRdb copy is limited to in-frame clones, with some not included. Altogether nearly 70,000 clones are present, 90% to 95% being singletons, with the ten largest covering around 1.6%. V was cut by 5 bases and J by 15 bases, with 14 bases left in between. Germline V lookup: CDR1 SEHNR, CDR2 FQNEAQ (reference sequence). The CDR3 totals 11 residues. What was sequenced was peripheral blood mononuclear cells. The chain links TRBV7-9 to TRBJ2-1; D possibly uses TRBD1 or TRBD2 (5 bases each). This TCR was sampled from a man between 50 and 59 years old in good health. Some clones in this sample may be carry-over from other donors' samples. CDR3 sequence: CASSRLGELFF. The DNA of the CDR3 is TGTGCCAGCAGCCGGTTGGGGGAGTTGTTCTTC.